The clone carrying this TCR beta chain was counted a few times. The data were taken from a study of patients and donors after allogeneic stem cell transplantation. A single record per CDR3 protein comes from TCRdb applying MiXCR to the RT-PCR reads. This table holds some 230,000 distinct CDR3 sequences, around an eighth found once. This CDR3 has 11 amino acids. The V segment lost 4 bases and the J segment 7 bases; nucleotides outside the gene matches: 0. Germline-derived CDR1 and CDR2 are GTSNPN and SVGIG (reference sequence). The chain is built from TRBV30 and TRBJ2-7, with 11 nucleotides matching TRBD2. The clonotype was recovered from a human donor who was either an allogeneic HSCT recipient or a stem cell or donor lymphocyte infusion donor (not recorded which). It is not recorded whose cells these are; they may come from a transplant donor. Sequences were obtained from blood, either unsorted or a sorted T cell fraction (not recorded which). CDR3 bases: TGTGCCTGGACTAGCGGGGGGGAGCAGTACTTC. Its protein product is CAWTSGGEQYF.